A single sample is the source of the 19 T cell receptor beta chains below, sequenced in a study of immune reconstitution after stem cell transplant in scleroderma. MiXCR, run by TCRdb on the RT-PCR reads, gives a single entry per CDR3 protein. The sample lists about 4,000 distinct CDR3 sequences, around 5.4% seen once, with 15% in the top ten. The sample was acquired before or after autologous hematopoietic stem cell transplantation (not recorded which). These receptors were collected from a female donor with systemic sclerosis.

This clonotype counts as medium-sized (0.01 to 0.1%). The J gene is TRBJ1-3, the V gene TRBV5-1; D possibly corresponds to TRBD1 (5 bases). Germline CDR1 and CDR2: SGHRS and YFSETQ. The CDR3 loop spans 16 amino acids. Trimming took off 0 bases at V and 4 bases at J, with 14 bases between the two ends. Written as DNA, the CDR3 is TGCGCCAGCAGCTTGGCTTCCCCGGGACGGGGAAACACCATATATTTT. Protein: CASSLASPGRGNTIYF.

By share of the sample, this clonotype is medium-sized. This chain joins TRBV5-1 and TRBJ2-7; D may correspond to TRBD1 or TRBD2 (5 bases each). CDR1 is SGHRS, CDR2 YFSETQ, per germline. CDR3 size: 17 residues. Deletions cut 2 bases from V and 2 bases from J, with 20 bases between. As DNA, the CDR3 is TGCGCCAGCAGCTTCCTACCCTCCTGGGGGTCCCCCTACGAGCAGTACTTC. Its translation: CASSFLPSWGSPYEQYF.

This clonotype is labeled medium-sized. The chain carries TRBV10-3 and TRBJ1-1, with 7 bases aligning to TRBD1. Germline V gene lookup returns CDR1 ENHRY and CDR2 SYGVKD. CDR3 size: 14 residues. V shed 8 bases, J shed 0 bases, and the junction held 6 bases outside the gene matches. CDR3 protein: CAIRDRSMNTEAFF. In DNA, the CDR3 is TGTGCCATCCGGGACAGAAGCATGAACACTGAAGCTTTCTTT.

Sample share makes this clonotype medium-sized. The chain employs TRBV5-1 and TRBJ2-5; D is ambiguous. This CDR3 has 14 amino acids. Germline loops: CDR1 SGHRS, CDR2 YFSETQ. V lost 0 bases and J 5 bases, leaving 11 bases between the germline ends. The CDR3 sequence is CASSLAPEVETQYF. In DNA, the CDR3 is TGCGCCAGCAGCTTGGCCCCAGAGGTGGAGACCCAGTACTTC. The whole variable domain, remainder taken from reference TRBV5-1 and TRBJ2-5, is KAGVTQTPRYLIKTRGQQVTLSCSPISGHRSVSWYQQTPGQGLQFLFEYFSETQRNKGNFPGRFSGRQFSNSRSEMNVSTLELGDSALYLCASSLAPEVETQYFGPGTRLLVL.

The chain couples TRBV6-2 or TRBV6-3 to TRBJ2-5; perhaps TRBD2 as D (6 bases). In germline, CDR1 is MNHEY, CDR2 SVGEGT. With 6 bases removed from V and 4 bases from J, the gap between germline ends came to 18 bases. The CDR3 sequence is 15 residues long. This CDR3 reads CASSSLRGSRETQYF. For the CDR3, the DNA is TGTGCCAGCAGCTCCCTCCGGGGGTCCAGAGAGACCCAGTACTTC.

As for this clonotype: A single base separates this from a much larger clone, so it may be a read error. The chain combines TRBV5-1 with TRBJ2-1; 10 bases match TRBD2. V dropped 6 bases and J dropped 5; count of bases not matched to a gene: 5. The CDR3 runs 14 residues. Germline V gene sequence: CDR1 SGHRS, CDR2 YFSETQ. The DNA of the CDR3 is TGCGCCAGCAACTTAACTAGCGGGAACAATGAGCAGTTCTTC. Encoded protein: CASNLTSGNNEQFF.

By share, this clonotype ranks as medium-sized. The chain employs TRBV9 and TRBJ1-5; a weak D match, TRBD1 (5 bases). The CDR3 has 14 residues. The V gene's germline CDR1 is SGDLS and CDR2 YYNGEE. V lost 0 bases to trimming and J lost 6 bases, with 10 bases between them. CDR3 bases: TGTGCCAGCAGCGTAGAGGCAGGGATTCAGCCCCAGCATTTT. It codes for CASSVEAGIQPQHF.

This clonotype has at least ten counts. The CDR3 DNA follows: TGTGCCAGCAGCTTAGTAGAGAGGGGGAACACTGAAGCTTTCTTT. Its protein is CASSLVERGNTEAFF. The chain joins TRBV11-2 to TRBJ1-1; weak D call: TRBD1 (5 bases). Germline CDR1 and CDR2: SGHAT and FQNNGV. V was trimmed by 1 base and J by 1 base, leaving 10 bases between them. This CDR3 is built from 15 residues.

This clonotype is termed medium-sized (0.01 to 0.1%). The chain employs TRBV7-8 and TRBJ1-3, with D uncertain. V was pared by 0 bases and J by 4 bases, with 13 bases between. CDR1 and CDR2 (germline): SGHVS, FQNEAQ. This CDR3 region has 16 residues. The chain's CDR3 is CASSLASLGPGNTIYF. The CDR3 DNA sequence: TGTGCCAGCAGCTTAGCTTCCCTCGGCCCGGGAAACACCATATATTTT.

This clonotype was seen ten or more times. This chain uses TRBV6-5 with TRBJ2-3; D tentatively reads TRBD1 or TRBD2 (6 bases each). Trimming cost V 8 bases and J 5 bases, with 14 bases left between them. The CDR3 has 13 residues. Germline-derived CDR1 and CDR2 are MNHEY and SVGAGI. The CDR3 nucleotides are TGTGCCAGCGGTACGGGGGCGGGAGATACGCAGTATTTT. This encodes CASGTGAGDTQYF.

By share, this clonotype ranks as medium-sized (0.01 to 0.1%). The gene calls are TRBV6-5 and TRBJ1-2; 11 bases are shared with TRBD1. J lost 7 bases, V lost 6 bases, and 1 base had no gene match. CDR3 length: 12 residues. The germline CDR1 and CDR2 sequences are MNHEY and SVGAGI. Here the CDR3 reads CASSGQGAGYTF. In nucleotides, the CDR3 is TGTGCCAGCAGCGGACAGGGGGCTGGCTACACCTTC.

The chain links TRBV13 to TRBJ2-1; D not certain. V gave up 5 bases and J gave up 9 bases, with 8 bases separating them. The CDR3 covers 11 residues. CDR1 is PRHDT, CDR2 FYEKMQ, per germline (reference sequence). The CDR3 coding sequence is TGTGCCAGCAGCGAACGGACTGAGCAGTTCTTC. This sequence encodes CASSERTEQFF.

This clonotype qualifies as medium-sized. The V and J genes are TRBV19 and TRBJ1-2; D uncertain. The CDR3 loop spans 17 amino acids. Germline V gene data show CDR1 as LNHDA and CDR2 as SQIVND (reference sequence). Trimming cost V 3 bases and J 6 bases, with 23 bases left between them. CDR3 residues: CASSIGFGSPRKDGYTF. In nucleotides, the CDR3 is TGTGCCAGTAGTATCGGGTTCGGGAGCCCCCGGAAGGATGGCTACACCTTC.

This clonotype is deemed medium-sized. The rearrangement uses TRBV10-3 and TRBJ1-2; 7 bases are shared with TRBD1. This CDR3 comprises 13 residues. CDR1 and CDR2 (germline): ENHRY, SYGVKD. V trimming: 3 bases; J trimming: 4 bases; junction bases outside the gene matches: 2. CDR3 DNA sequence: TGTGCCATCAGTGAAGGGGGCTCCTATGGCTACACCTTC. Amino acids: CAISEGGSYGYTF.

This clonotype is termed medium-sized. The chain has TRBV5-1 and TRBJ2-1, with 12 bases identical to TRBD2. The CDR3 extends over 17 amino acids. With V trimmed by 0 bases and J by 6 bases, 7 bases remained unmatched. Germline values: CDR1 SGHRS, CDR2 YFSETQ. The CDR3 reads CASSLGSSGGAPNEQFF. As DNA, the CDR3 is TGCGCCAGCAGCTTGGGGTCTAGCGGGGGGGCCCCCAATGAGCAGTTCTTC.

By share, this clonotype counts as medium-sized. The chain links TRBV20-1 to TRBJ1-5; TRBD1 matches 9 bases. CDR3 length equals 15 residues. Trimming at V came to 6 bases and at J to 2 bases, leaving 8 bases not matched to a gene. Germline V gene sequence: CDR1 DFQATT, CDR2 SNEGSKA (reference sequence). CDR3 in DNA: TGCAGTGCAGAGGGGACAGGGTTGGGCAATCAGCCCCAGCATTTT. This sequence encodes CSAEGTGLGNQPQHF.

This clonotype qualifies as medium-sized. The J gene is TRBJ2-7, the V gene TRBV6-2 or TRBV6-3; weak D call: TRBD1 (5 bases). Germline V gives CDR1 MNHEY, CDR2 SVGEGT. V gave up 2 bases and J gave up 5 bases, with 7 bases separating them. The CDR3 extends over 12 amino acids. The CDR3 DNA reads TGTGCCAGCAGTTACAGGGGTCACGAGCAGTACTTC. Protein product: CASSYRGHEQYF.

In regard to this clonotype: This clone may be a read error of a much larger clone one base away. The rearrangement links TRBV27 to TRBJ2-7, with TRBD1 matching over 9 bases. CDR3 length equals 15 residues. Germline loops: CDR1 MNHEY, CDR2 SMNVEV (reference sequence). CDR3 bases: TGTGCCGGCAGTTTATCTGGGACAGGGTCGTTGGAGCAGTACTTC. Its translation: CAGSLSGTGSLEQYF.

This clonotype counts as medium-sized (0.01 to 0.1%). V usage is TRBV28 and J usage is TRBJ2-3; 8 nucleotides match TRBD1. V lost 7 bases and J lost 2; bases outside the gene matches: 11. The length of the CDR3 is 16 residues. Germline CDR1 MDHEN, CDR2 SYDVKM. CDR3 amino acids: CASNRRTGIPTDTQYF. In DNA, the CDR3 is TGTGCCAGCAACCGAAGGACAGGGATCCCCACAGATACGCAGTATTTT.